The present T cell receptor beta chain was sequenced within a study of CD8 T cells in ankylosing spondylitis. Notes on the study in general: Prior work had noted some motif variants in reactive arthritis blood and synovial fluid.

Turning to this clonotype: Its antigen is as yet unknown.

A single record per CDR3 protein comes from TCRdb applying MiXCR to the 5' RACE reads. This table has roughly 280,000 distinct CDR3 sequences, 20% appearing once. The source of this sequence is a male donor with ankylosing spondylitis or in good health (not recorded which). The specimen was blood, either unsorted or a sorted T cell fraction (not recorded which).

CDR3 protein: CASSPGTSRAGETQYF. In DNA, the CDR3 is TGTGCCAGCAGTCCTGGGACTAGTCGGGCGGGGGAGACCCAGTACTTC. The chain employs TRBV12-3 or TRBV12-4 and TRBJ2-5, with 8 bases fitting TRBD2. V was pared by 5 bases and J by 5 bases, with 13 bases of the junction left unmatched. The CDR3 spans 16 residues.